Each of the 14 T cell receptor beta chains below was sequenced from the same sample in a study of cytomegalovirus exposure and HLA in healthy donors. Measured with immunoSEQ multiplex PCR; TCRdb has only the in-frame clones, and not every one. The sample lists about 88,000 clones; approximately 81% were seen once. The sample taken for sequencing was PBMCs. All receptors derive from a woman aged 18-35 years in good health and CMV-seropositive.

The J gene is TRBJ2-7, the V gene TRBV28, with 7 bases aligning to TRBD1. This CDR3 contains 15 residues. Germline V CDR1 and CDR2: MDHEN, SYDVKM. V shed 5 bases, J shed 7 bases, and the junction held 14 bases outside the gene matches. CDR3 DNA: TGTGCCAGCAGTCCACCGACAGGGACGACTCGGGAGCAGTACTTC. Encoded protein: CASSPPTGTTREQYF.

V gene TRBV28 combines with J gene TRBJ2-5; 8 positions agree with TRBD2. The CDR3 contains 13 residues. V was pared by 11 bases and J by 5 bases, with 10 bases of the junction left unmatched. CDR1 and CDR2 (germline): MDHEN, SYDVKM. The CDR3 bases are TGTGCCGCCGGCGGGGGGCTTCGGGAGACCCAGTACTTC. Translated: CAAGGGLRETQYF.

This clone has only one observation. CDR3 nucleotide sequence: TGTGCCACCAGCAGAGAGGGAGCGGACAGATACAATGAGCAGTTCTTC. Its protein product is CATSREGADRYNEQFF. The chain has TRBV15 and TRBJ2-1; maybe TRBD1 (6 bases). The CDR3 loop spans 16 amino acids. Germline assignment: CDR1 LNHNV and CDR2 YYDKDF (reference sequence). The V end lost 0 bases, the J end lost 4 bases, and 13 bases lay between the germline ends.

V usage is TRBV2 and J usage is TRBJ1-5, with a weak D call TRBD1 (6 bases). The CDR3 runs to 13 residues. V dropped 7 bases and J dropped 0 bases, with 7 bases sitting between them. The germline V gene has CDR1 SNHLY and CDR2 FYNNEI. The CDR3 DNA reads TGTGCCAGCATGGACAGTAGCAATCAGCCCCAGCATTTT. Translation: CASMDSSNQPQHF.

This chain connects TRBV9 to TRBJ2-7; 7 bases are a match to TRBD2. The CDR3 runs to 14 residues. V was pared by 3 bases and J by 0 bases, with 3 bases of the junction left unmatched. The germline gives CDR1 SGDLS, CDR2 YYNGEE. The CDR3 sequence is CASSGRGNSYEQYF. DNA for the CDR3: TGTGCCAGCAGCGGGCGGGGGAACTCCTACGAGCAGTACTTC.

The count of this clone is one. CDR3 sequence: CASSADRETQYF. In nucleotides, the CDR3 is TGTGCCAGCAGCGCCGATCGGGAGACCCAGTACTTC. The chain has TRBV7-3 and TRBJ2-5; the D is unclear. Germline loops: CDR1 SGHTA, CDR2 FQGTGA. Trimming pared 5 bases from V and 5 bases from J, leaving 9 bases between. The CDR3 spans 12 residues.

The chain combines TRBV7-6 with TRBJ2-2; D possibly corresponds to TRBD2 (6 bases). The CDR3 is 19 amino acids. Germline loops: CDR1 SGHVS, CDR2 FNYEAQ. Trimming removed 1 base at V and 1 base at J, with 19 bases between. CDR3 DNA: TGTGCCAGCAGCTTAGAAGAGCGGGTGGGGACTCGGAACACCGGGGAGCTGTTTTTT. Translated, it gives CASSLEERVGTRNTGELFF.

By frequency in the sample, this clone is medium-sized. The chain carries TRBV6-5 and TRBJ1-2; 7 bases map to TRBD1. With 7 bases clipped from V and 8 bases from J, the junction kept 7 bases outside the gene matches. The V gene's germline CDR1 is MNHEY and CDR2 SVGAGI. The CDR3 loop spans 12 amino acids. The DNA of the CDR3 is TGTGCCAGCAAACGGACAGGAGGAGGCTACACCTTC. This sequence encodes CASKRTGGGYTF.

The chain has TRBV6-6 and TRBJ1-1; no clear D gene. Germline V gives CDR1 MNHNY, CDR2 SVGAGI (reference sequence). This CDR3 region has 14 residues. Trimming took 5 bases from V and 11 from J, leaving 21 bases between them. CDR3 sequence (DNA): TGTGCCAGCAGTAACCGGGAGGTGGGCTATGGGGCTTTCTTT. It codes for CASSNREVGYGAFF.

This clone was detected a few times. The chain uses TRBV2 and TRBJ1-5; D unclear. Germline V gene lookup returns CDR1 SNHLY and CDR2 FYNNEI. The V end was cut by 2 bases, the J end by 4 bases, with 6 bases between. This CDR3 is 13 amino acids long. The CDR3 is CASSEILNQPQHF. The CDR3, as DNA: TGTGCCAGCAGTGAAATTCTGAATCAGCCCCAGCATTTT.

CDR3 bases: TGTGCCAGCACCTCTCGATGGGGACAGGGACCCTACGAGCAGTACTTC. Amino acid sequence: CASTSRWGQGPYEQYF. This chain joins TRBV27 and TRBJ2-7; 9 nucleotides align to TRBD1. The germline CDR1 and CDR2 sequences are MNHEY and SMNVEV (reference sequence). The CDR3 has 16 residues. The ends lost 7 bases at V and 2 bases at J; junction bases unmatched: 12.

The chain couples TRBV5-1 to TRBJ2-3; 8 nucleotides align to TRBD2. This CDR3 is 16 amino acids long. From germline, CDR1 is SGHRS and CDR2 YFSETQ. The V segment lost 4 bases and the J segment 2 bases; nucleotides outside the gene matches: 9. CDR3 coding DNA: TGCGCCAGCAGCCGAGGGGCTAGCGGGCACACAGATACGCAGTATTTT. Translation: CASSRGASGHTDTQYF.

The chain has TRBV6-5 and TRBJ1-2; 7 bases agree with TRBD1. Trimming took 0 bases from V and 8 from J; bases not matched to a gene: 12. The CDR3 totals 16 residues. Germline CDR1 reads MNHEY; CDR2 reads SVGAGI. The CDR3 nucleotides read TGTGCCAGCAGTTACTCGAGGGGGCACCCGTTGGGGGGCTACACCTTC. This encodes CASSYSRGHPLGGYTF.

V is TRBV7-9 and J is TRBJ2-1, with 9 nucleotides matching TRBD1. V shed 4 bases and J 8 bases; nucleotides not matched to a gene: 18. This CDR3 contains 18 residues. CDR1 SEHNR and CDR2 FQNEAQ come from the germline V gene (reference sequence). The chain's CDR3 is CASSSPQGALGVRDEQFF. The CDR3, as DNA: TGTGCCAGCAGCTCCCCACAGGGGGCACTAGGTGTTCGGGATGAGCAGTTCTTC.